A single sample gave rise to the 5 T cell receptor beta chains below, sequenced in a study of T cell responses to AZD1222 COVID-19 vaccine (dated by TCRdb to the early 2020s). The sample's time point label, decoded: baseline before first vaccination. The treatment or condition label here, explained by the study, means: meningococcal conjugate vaccine given as trial control. Library preparation was by the immunoSEQ multiplex PCR assay. TCRdb's version of the immuneACCESS table is confined to in-frame rearrangements and falls short of the full clone set. An unresolved V gene accounts for under half of the shortfall where checked; the remainder is of unknown origin. In all, the sample holds about 47,000 clones, and roughly three quarters of those were seen once. Jointly, the top ten make up 20% of the sample. Sample: peripheral blood, taken on day 0 of MenACWY control vaccination. Receptors originate from an adult in good health.

The V and J genes are TRBV27 and TRBJ1-2, with 7 bases that match TRBD1. J gave up 7 bases and V 5 bases, and 7 bases lay outside the gene matches. Germline V gene sequence: CDR1 MNHEY, CDR2 SMNVEV (reference sequence). This CDR3 contains 13 residues. The CDR3 sequence: CASSLTGMRGYTF. For the CDR3, the DNA is TGTGCCAGCAGTCTGACAGGGATGCGTGGCTACACCTTC.

This clone was seen only once. The chain couples TRBV28 to TRBJ1-1, with D possibly being TRBD1 (6 bases). Trimming took off 6 bases at V and 1 base at J, with 18 bases between the two ends. Looked up from germline, CDR1 is MDHEN and CDR2 is SYDVKM. The CDR3 runs to 16 residues. The CDR3 DNA reads TGTGCCAGCAGACCCTCTTGGGGGCGAGGGAACACTGAAGCTTTCTTT. Translated, it gives CASRPSWGRGNTEAFF. Full variable domain (rest looked up from reference TRBV28 and TRBJ1-1): DVKVTQSSRYLVKRTGEKVFLECVQDMDHENMFWYRQDPGLGLRLIYFSYDVKMKEKGDIPEGYSVSREKKERFSLILESASTNQTSMYLCASRPSWGRGNTEAFFGQGTRLTVV.

This chain uses TRBV11-2 with TRBJ2-7, with D uncertain. The CDR3 runs 14 residues. CDR1 is SGHAT, CDR2 FQNNGV, per germline. V was shortened by 3 bases and J by 0 bases, with 9 bases between the two germline ends. CDR3: CASSFRYSSYEQYF. DNA for the CDR3: TGTGCCAGCAGCTTCCGTTACAGCTCCTACGAGCAGTACTTC.

The chain carries TRBV2 and TRBJ2-3; TRBD1 aligns across 7 bases. The CDR3 contains 15 residues. The ends lost 6 bases at V and 2 bases at J; junction bases unmatched: 8. The germline gives CDR1 SNHLY, CDR2 FYNNEI. This CDR3 is CASRDGQVHTDTQYF. As DNA, the CDR3 is TGTGCCAGCAGAGACGGACAGGTCCACACAGATACGCAGTATTTT.

The chain couples TRBV28 to TRBJ1-1; D remains ambiguous. This CDR3 is 14 amino acids long. The V end lost 1 base, the J end lost 5 bases, and 11 bases lay between the germline ends. Germline CDR1 reads MDHEN; CDR2 reads SYDVKM. In DNA, the CDR3 is TGTGCCAGCAGTTTATCTGGTTGGAGAACTGAAGCTTTCTTT. This sequence encodes CASSLSGWRTEAFF.